This entry describes one T cell receptor (beta chain). This sample is drawn from a study of T cell changes during pregnancy in multiple sclerosis. Using immunoSEQ multiplex PCR, the repertoire was profiled, and TCRdb retains in-frame clones only, with some absent. The sample contains about 93,000 clones, 92% of which appear only once. The trim removed 4 bases at V and 5 bases at J, leaving 9 bases unmatched. CDR3 length: 15 residues. Germline-derived CDR1 and CDR2 are LGHNT and FRNRAP. This sequence originates from a female donor with multiple sclerosis, enrolled in a pregnancy study. Sequencing was performed on peripheral blood, taken after pregnancy. The chain carries TRBV12-5 and TRBJ2-3; TRBD1 matches 7 bases. CDR3 DNA sequence: TGTGCTAGTGGTTCCCCCGGGACAGTTGAAGATACGCAGTATTTT. Translation gives CASGSPGTVEDTQYF.